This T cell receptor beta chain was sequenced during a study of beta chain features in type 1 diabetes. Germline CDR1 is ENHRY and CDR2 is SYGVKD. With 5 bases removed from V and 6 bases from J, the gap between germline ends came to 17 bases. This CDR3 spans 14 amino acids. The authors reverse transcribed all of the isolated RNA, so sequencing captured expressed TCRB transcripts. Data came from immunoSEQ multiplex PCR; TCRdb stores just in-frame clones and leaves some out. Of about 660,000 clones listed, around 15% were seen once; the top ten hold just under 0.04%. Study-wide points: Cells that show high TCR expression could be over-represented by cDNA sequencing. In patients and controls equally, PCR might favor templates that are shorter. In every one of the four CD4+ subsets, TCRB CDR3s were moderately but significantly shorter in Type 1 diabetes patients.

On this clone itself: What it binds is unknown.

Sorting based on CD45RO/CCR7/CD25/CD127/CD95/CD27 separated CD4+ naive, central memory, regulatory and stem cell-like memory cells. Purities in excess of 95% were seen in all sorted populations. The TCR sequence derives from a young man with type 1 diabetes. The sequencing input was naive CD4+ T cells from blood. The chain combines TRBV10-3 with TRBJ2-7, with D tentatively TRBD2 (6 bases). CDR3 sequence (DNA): TGTGCCATCAGTCCACGGACTATGGATATCGAGCAGTACTTC. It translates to CAISPRTMDIEQYF.